These 27 T cell receptor beta chains were all obtained from the same sample, sequenced in a study of T-cell memory formation after mild COVID-19. TCRdb itself ran the 5' RACE reads through MiXCR, one entry per CDR3 protein. The table records approximately 150,000 distinct CDR3 sequences, roughly 6.3% of them present only once. Sequenced sample: PBMCs or a T cell subset sorted from them (not recorded which). Receptor source: an adult woman who had mild COVID-19 (a few samples of this study predate the infection). Cell type and time point are not known.

CDR3 residues: CASSRPGVVANEQFF. The CDR3 nucleotides are TGTGCCAGCAGTAGACCGGGAGTCGTGGCCAATGAGCAGTTCTTC. The chain has TRBV5-4 and TRBJ2-1, with D tentatively TRBD2 (6 bases). This CDR3 contains 15 residues. The V gene lost 5 bases and the J gene lost 6 bases, with 18 bases spanning the gap. CDR1 is SGHNT, CDR2 YYREEE, per germline (reference sequence).

Only a few counts were recorded for this clonotype. The chain carries TRBV12-3 or TRBV12-4 and TRBJ1-1, with TRBD1 identical over 7 bases. With 6 bases clipped from V and 5 bases from J, the junction kept 6 bases outside the gene matches. The CDR3 extends over 13 amino acids. The CDR3 DNA is TGTGCCAGCAGCCGACAGGGTCGGACTGAAGCTTTCTTT. Protein sequence: CASSRQGRTEAFF.

The sample holds a few counts of this clonotype. J is TRBJ2-7 and V is TRBV5-1, with D perhaps matching TRBD1 (6 bases). Germline V gene data show CDR1 as SGHRS and CDR2 as YFSETQ. V lost 3 bases to trimming and J lost 11 bases, with 30 bases between them. This CDR3 has 17 residues. CDR3 loop: CASSSTTLGQGKGRKYF. CDR3 coding DNA: TGCGCCAGCAGCTCGACCACCCTGGGCCAGGGGAAAGGGAGAAAGTACTTC.

This clonotype has a count of ten or more. The chain combines TRBV5-1 with TRBJ2-1; TRBD2 matches at 13 bases. CDR3 length: 15 residues. V was pared by 4 bases and J by 9 bases, with 7 bases of the junction left unmatched. Germline lookup yields CDR1 SGHRS and CDR2 YFSETQ. The CDR3 DNA is TGCGCCAGCAGCCTAGGGACTAGCGGGACGGCTGAGCAGTTCTTC. This codes for CASSLGTSGTAEQFF.

This clonotype was detected only a few times. V is TRBV6-2 or TRBV6-3 and J is TRBJ2-1, with 7 bases identical to TRBD2. The CDR3 consists of 16 residues. Germline-derived CDR1 and CDR2 are MNHEY and SVGEGT. V dropped 8 bases and J dropped 0; count of bases not matched to a gene: 10. Here the CDR3 DNA reads TGTGCCAGCGCGGCCCACTCTAGCGGCTCCTACAATGAGCAGTTCTTC. Its translation: CASAAHSSGSYNEQFF.

Ten or more counts support this clonotype. V gene TRBV20-1 combines with J gene TRBJ2-3; TRBD2 matches 7 bases. Germline lookup yields CDR1 DFQATT and CDR2 SNEGSKA (reference sequence). V shed 2 bases, J shed 3 bases, and the junction held 17 bases outside the gene matches. CDR3 length equals 18 residues. In nucleotides, the CDR3 is TGCAGTGCTAGAATTGTACAGCGGGGTGCTATCTTGACAGATACGCAGTATTTT. This sequence encodes CSARIVQRGAILTDTQYF.

This clonotype occurred many times. The chain carries TRBV6-5 and TRBJ2-1, with 13 nucleotides matching TRBD2. Per germline, CDR1 MNHEY and CDR2 SVGAGI. V shed 4 bases and J 7 bases; nucleotides not matched to a gene: 4. The CDR3 length is 15 residues. The CDR3 coding sequence is TGTGCCAGCAGTTTACTAGCGGGGGGGCCAAATGAGCAGTTCTTC. It specifies CASSLLAGGPNEQFF.

This clonotype was picked up many times. V and J are TRBV6-6 and TRBJ2-2, with D possibly being TRBD2 (6 bases). The CDR3 has 12 amino acids. Germline-derived CDR1 and CDR2 are MNHNY and SVGAGI (reference sequence). V shed 4 bases and J shed 6 bases, with 6 bases lying between them. CDR3 sequence (DNA): TGTGCCAGCAGTTGGGGGGCCGGGGAGCTGTTTTTT. Translating gives CASSWGAGELFF.

Ten or more counts support this clonotype. This chain joins TRBV29-1 and TRBJ2-4; D not resolved. Trimming took 5 bases from V and 1 from J, leaving 15 bases between them. Germline V CDR1 and CDR2: SQVTM, ANQGSEA. This CDR3 comprises 15 residues. The CDR3 loop is CSVKPQTHAKNIQYF. For the CDR3, the DNA is TGCAGCGTTAAACCCCAAACTCACGCCAAAAACATTCAGTACTTC.

This clonotype appeared many times. The genes are TRBV7-9 and TRBJ2-4; D perhaps matches TRBD1 (6 bases). Trimming took off 0 bases at V and 7 bases at J, with 13 bases between the two ends. The germline V gene encodes CDR1 SEHNR and CDR2 FQNEAQ (reference sequence). This CDR3 spans 15 amino acids. CDR3 amino acids: CASSLAQGIPNIQYF. CDR3 sequence (DNA): TGTGCCAGCAGCTTAGCGCAGGGGATTCCCAACATTCAGTACTTC.

The rearrangement uses TRBV5-1 and TRBJ1-6; D is perhaps TRBD1 (6 bases). V was pared by 0 bases and J by 3 bases, with 13 bases between. Germline CDR1 reads SGHRS; CDR2 reads YFSETQ. The CDR3 has 17 amino acids. CDR3 nucleotide sequence: TGCGCCAGCAGCTTGGCCTTACAGGGATACTATAATTCACCCCTCCACTTT. Translation: CASSLALQGYYNSPLHF.

A few counts support this clonotype. The rearrangement uses TRBV12-3 or TRBV12-4 and TRBJ1-5, with D unresolved. The CDR3 covers 12 residues. Trimming took 3 bases from V and 7 from J, leaving 7 bases between them. The CDR3 sequence: CASSLEDQPQHF. The CDR3 nucleotides are TGTGCCAGCAGTTTGGAGGACCAGCCCCAGCATTTT.

This clonotype was found many times. The CDR3 protein is CASSLYTGELFF. CDR3 bases: TGTGCCAGCAGCCTTTACACCGGGGAGCTGTTTTTT. The chain couples TRBV7-9 to TRBJ2-2; no reliable D call. The CDR3 runs 12 residues. Germline V gene data show CDR1 as SEHNR and CDR2 as FQNEAQ (reference sequence). The V end was cut by 5 bases, the J end by 3 bases, with 4 bases between. Combining the CDR3 with reference TRBV7-9 and TRBJ2-2 gives the whole variable domain DTGVSQNPRHKITKRGQNVTFRCDPISEHNRLYWYRQTLGQGPEFLTYFQNEAQLEKSRLLSDRFSAERPKGSFSTLEIQRTEQGDSAMYLCASSLYTGELFFGEGSRLTVL.

This chain links TRBV5-5 with TRBJ2-3; D call uncertain. CDR3 length equals 14 residues. Deletions cut 1 base from V and 1 base from J, with 7 bases between. CDR1 SGHKS and CDR2 YYEKEE come from the germline V gene (reference sequence). CDR3 in amino acids: CASSLLSGTDTQYF. The CDR3 bases are TGTGCCAGCAGCTTGCTCAGCGGCACAGATACGCAGTATTTT.

There are a few counts of this clonotype. This rearrangement joins TRBV4-1 to TRBJ2-5, with TRBD2 matching 9 bases. The CDR3 loop spans 16 amino acids. V shed 1 base and J 5 bases; nucleotides not matched to a gene: 8. CDR1 is MGHRA, CDR2 YSYEKL, per germline. Here the CDR3 reads CASSQVPAGGVETQYF. The CDR3 region has the DNA TGCGCCAGCAGCCAAGTACCAGCGGGGGGTGTGGAGACCCAGTACTTC.

Only a few counts were recorded for this clonotype. This chain joins TRBV20-1 and TRBJ2-1; 8 nucleotides match TRBD2. CDR1 is DFQATT and CDR2 is SNEGSKA in the germline V gene (reference sequence). The CDR3 sequence is 16 residues long. The trim removed 0 bases at V and 0 bases at J, leaving 4 bases unmatched. CDR3 residues: CSARDLLAASYNEQFF. Written as DNA, the CDR3 is TGCAGTGCTAGAGATCTACTAGCGGCCTCCTACAATGAGCAGTTCTTC.

About this clonotype itself: A much larger clone lies one base from this, so it may be a read error. J is TRBJ2-7 and V is TRBV12-3 or TRBV12-4, with 7 bases aligning to TRBD2. Unmatched junction bases numbered 5, after V lost 3 bases and J lost 3 bases. CDR3 length equals 14 residues. CDR3 region: CASSLGGMDYEQYF. DNA for the CDR3: TGTGCCAGCAGTTTGGGAGGGATGGACTACGAGCAGTACTTC.

This clonotype was observed a few times. V is TRBV4-3 and J is TRBJ2-1; D call uncertain. In germline, CDR1 is LGHNA, CDR2 YSLEER. The V end was cut by 4 bases, the J end by 8 bases, with 12 bases between. The CDR3 is made up of 13 amino acids. This CDR3 reads CASSPQVNDEQFF. CDR3 sequence (DNA): TGCGCCAGCAGCCCGCAGGTGAATGATGAGCAGTTCTTC.

The gene calls are TRBV11-3 and TRBJ2-1; the D is unclear. This CDR3 is built from 15 residues. V was pared by 4 bases and J by 7 bases, with 17 bases between. Germline CDR1 and CDR2: SGHNT and YENEEA. The CDR3 loop reads CASSSLSSRMNEQFF. CDR3 sequence (DNA): TGTGCCAGCAGCTCCCTTAGCTCGAGGATGAATGAGCAGTTCTTC.

This clonotype was counted at least ten times. The V gene is TRBV12-3 or TRBV12-4, the J gene TRBJ1-5; a weak D match, TRBD1 (6 bases). The V end lost 2 bases, the J end lost 3 bases, and 8 bases lay between the germline ends. The CDR3 spans 14 residues. The CDR3 DNA reads TGTGCCAGCAGTTTAAGGGACAACAATCAGCCCCAGCATTTT. As protein: CASSLRDNNQPQHF.

This clonotype was seen at least ten times. This rearrangement joins TRBV9 to TRBJ2-1, with D unclear. The ends were cut back, 4 bases at V and 9 bases at J, with 14 bases in the middle. The CDR3 covers 13 residues. The V gene's germline CDR1 is SGDLS and CDR2 YYNGEE. CDR3 sequence: CASSNDLRSEQFF. CDR3 coding DNA: TGTGCCAGCAGCAACGACTTGCGGAGTGAGCAGTTCTTC.

This clonotype has more than one count but fewer than ten. V is TRBV6-5 and J is TRBJ1-1; D is possibly TRBD1 (5 bases). V was clipped by 7 bases and J by 4 bases, with 16 bases between them. This CDR3 contains 14 residues. Germline lookup yields CDR1 MNHEY and CDR2 SVGAGI. CDR3 residues: CASNQGSLSTEAFF. The CDR3 DNA sequence: TGTGCCAGCAACCAGGGCAGTCTAAGCACTGAAGCTTTCTTT.

V gene TRBV2 combines with J gene TRBJ1-1; D gene uncertain. V was cut by 7 bases and J by 2 bases, with 5 bases left in between. The CDR3 has 11 amino acids. Germline CDR1 is SNHLY and CDR2 is FYNNEI. CDR3 protein: CASTVNTEAFF. The CDR3 bases are TGTGCCAGCACTGTAAACACTGAAGCTTTCTTT.

This chain links TRBV4-3 with TRBJ2-5; possibly TRBD1 or TRBD2 for D (5 bases each). The germline V gene encodes CDR1 LGHNA and CDR2 YSLEER. The germline V and J ends were trimmed by 3 bases and 3 bases, with 14 bases remaining between them. The CDR3 covers 15 residues. The CDR3 loop reads CASSQRGRGEETQYF. CDR3 nucleotide sequence: TGCGCCAGCAGCCAGAGGGGCCGGGGAGAAGAGACCCAGTACTTC.

This clonotype was found a few times. The V and J genes are TRBV12-3 or TRBV12-4 and TRBJ2-2; the D gene could be TRBD1 or TRBD2 (5 bases each). V was cut by 7 bases and J by 6 bases, with 9 bases left in between. This CDR3 is built from 12 residues. The CDR3 sequence is CASTRGPGELFF. The DNA for the CDR3 is TGTGCCAGCACCCGGGGCCCCGGGGAGCTGTTTTTT.

This clonotype was recorded many times. J is TRBJ2-7 and V is TRBV5-1, with 8 positions matching TRBD1. Germline V gene sequence: CDR1 SGHRS, CDR2 YFSETQ. CDR3 length: 13 residues. V lost 5 bases, J lost 3 bases, and 4 bases stayed unmatched. The CDR3 is CASSFTGGYEQYF. The CDR3, as DNA: TGCGCCAGCAGTTTCACAGGGGGCTACGAGCAGTACTTC.

J is TRBJ1-1 and V is TRBV12-3 or TRBV12-4; no firm D call. Trimming left V 5 bases short and J 0 bases short, with 13 bases between. The CDR3 is 15 residues long. CDR3 in amino acids: CASSPQRRLNTEAFF. The CDR3 coding sequence is TGTGCCAGCAGTCCTCAACGGAGACTGAACACTGAAGCTTTCTTT.